Presented here are 5 T cell receptor beta chains from one specimen sequenced in a study of blood T cells in healthy people across ages. The authors ran a second PCR of roughly 7 to 11 cycles using a sample-barcoded 5' primer and a J-beta primer mix. In TCRdb, the 5' RACE reads were re-called with MiXCR into one record per CDR3 protein. Of about 900,000 distinct CDR3 sequences detected, roughly 50% appear once; the ten largest clones hold around 15%. The sequenced sample consisted of blood. The origin of the receptors is a man aged 25 to 40 in good health.

The chain has TRBV7-8 and TRBJ2-4; D is uncertain. The J call could be wrong; TRBJ2-7 is a better fit for the DNA end. Germline CDR1 is SGHVS and CDR2 is FQNEAQ. The CDR3 is made up of 14 amino acids. CDR3 DNA sequence: TGTGCCAGCAGCTTAGATTACGGTCCCTACGAGCAGTACTTC. Protein sequence: CASSLDYGPYEQYF.

The chain employs TRBV5-1 and TRBJ2-1, with D unresolved. Germline loops: CDR1 SGHRS, CDR2 YFSETQ. The CDR3 spans 15 residues. The V end was cut by 4 bases, the J end by 2 bases, with 13 bases between. CDR3 coding DNA: TGCGCCAGCAGCCTTTTAAGTCCAACCTACAATGAGCAGTTCTTC. Its protein is CASSLLSPTYNEQFF.

This clonotype was picked up a small number of times. The chain combines TRBV27 with TRBJ2-7; 7 nucleotides align to TRBD1. Per germline, CDR1 MNHEY and CDR2 SMNVEV (reference sequence). After removal of 6 bases from V and 5 bases from J, the junction contained 10 bases not matched to a gene. The CDR3 sequence is 14 residues long. Written as DNA, the CDR3 is TGTGCCAGCAGCCTTGAAGGGGGCAACAACGAGCAGTACTTC. It translates to CASSLEGGNNEQYF.

This clonotype was seen a few times. This sequence joins TRBV20-1 and TRBJ1-1; the D gene is possibly TRBD1 (5 bases). CDR3 size: 11 residues. In germline, CDR1 is DFQATT, CDR2 SNEGSKA (reference sequence). The germline V and J ends were trimmed by 5 bases and 6 bases, with 10 bases remaining between them. The CDR3 reads CSAWDGPEAFF. As DNA, the CDR3 is TGCAGTGCTTGGGACGGACCTGAAGCTTTCTTT.

The chain joins TRBV6-5 to TRBJ2-3, with 7 bases fitting TRBD2. V shed 0 bases, J shed 2 bases, and the junction held 5 bases outside the gene matches. CDR1 and CDR2 (germline): MNHEY, SVGAGI. CDR3 size: 16 residues. CDR3: CASSYSHAGDTDTQYF. The CDR3, as DNA: TGTGCCAGCAGTTACTCCCATGCGGGGGACACAGATACGCAGTATTTT.